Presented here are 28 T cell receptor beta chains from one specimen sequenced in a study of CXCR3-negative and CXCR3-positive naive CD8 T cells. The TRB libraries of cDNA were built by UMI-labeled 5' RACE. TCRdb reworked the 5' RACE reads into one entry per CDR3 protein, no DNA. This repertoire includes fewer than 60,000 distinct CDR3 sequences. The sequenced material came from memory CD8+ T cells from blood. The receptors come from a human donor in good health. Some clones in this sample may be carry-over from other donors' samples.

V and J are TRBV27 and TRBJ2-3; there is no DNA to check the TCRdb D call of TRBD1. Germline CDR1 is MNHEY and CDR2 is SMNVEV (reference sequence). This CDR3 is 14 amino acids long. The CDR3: CASSLQGLTDTQYF.

The CDR3: CASSDLSGELFF. This rearrangement joins TRBV9 to TRBJ2-2. CDR1 is SGDLS and CDR2 is YYNGEE in the germline V gene. This CDR3 comprises 12 residues.

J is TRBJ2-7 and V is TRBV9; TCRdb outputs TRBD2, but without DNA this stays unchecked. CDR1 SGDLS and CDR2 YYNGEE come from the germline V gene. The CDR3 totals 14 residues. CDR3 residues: CASSVGEGSYEQYF.

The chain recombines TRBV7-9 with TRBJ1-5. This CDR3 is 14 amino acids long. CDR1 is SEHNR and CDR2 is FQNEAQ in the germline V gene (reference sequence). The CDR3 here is CASSLSDTNQPQHF.

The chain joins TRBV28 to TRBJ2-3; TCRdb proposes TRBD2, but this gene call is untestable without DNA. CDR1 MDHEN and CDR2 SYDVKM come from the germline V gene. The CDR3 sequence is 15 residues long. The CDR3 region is CASSITSGVPDTQYF. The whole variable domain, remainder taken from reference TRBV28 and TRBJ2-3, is DVKVTQSSRYLVKRTGEKVFLECVQDMDHENMFWYRQDPGLGLRLIYFSYDVKMKEKGDIPEGYSVSREKKERFSLILESASTNQTSMYLCASSITSGVPDTQYFGPGTRLTVL.

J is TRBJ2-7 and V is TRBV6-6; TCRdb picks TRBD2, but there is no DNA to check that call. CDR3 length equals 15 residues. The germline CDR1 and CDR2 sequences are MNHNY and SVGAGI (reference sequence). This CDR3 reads CASGPDRALSYEQYF.

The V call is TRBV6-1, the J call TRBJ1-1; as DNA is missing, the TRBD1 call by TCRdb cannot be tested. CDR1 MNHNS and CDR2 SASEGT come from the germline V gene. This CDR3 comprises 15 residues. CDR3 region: CASSLGAESNTEAFF.

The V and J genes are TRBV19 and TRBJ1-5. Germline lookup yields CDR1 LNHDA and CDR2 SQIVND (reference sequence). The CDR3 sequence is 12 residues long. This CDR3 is CAGGEGVQPQHF.

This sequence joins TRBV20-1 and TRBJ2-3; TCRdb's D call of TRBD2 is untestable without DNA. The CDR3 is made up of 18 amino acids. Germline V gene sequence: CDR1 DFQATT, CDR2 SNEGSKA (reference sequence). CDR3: CSARLIPSTSGGTDTQYF.

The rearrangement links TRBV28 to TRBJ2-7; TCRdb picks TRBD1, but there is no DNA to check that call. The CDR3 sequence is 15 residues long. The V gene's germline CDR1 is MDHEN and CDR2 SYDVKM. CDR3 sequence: CASSSGQGLDYEQYF.

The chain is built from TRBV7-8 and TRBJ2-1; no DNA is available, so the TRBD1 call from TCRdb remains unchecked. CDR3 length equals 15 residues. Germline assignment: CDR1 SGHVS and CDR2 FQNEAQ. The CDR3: CASSFWGGAYGEQFF.

CDR3 in amino acids: CASSENSGDTEAFF. J is TRBJ1-1 and V is TRBV9; TCRdb selects TRBD1, and the lack of DNA leaves this call unchecked. The germline V gene encodes CDR1 SGDLS and CDR2 YYNGEE. The CDR3 is 14 amino acids.

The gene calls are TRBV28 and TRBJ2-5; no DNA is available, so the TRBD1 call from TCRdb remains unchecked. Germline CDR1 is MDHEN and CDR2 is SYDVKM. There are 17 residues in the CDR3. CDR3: CASSLSVAGRSQETQYF.

CDR3 sequence: CASSADRDSNEKLFF. This sequence joins TRBV7-9 and TRBJ1-4; TCRdb reports TRBD1, a call that lacks DNA to check it against. CDR1 is SEHNR and CDR2 is FQNEAQ in the germline V gene (reference sequence). CDR3 length: 15 residues.

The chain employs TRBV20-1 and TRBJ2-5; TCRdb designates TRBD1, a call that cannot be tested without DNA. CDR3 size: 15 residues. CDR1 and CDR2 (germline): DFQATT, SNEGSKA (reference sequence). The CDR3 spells CSARIPGGSGETQYF.

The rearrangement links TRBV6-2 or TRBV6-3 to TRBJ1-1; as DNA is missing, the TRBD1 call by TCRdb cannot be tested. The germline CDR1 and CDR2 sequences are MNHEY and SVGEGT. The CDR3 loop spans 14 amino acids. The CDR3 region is CASSQMTGGTEAFF.

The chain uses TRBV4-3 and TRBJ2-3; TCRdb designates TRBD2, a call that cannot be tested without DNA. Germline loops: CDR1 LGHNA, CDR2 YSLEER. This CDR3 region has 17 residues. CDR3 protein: CASSPGLAGGRSDTQYF.

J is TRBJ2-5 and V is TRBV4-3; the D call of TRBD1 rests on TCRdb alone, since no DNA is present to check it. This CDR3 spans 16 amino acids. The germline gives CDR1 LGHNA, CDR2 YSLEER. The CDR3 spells CASSQDQGTLQETQYF.

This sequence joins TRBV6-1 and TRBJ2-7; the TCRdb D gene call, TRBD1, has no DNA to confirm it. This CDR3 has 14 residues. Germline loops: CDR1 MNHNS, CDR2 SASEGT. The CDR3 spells CASTAGLQLYEQYF.

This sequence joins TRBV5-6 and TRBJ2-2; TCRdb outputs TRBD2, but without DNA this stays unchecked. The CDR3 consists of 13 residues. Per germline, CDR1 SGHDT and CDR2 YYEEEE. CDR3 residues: CASSLGETGELFF.

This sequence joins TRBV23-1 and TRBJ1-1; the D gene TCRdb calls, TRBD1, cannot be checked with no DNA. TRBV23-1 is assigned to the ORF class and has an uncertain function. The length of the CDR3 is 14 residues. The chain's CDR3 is CASSQSRGRAEAFF.

Here the CDR3 reads CASSQDTGGQPQHF. The chain combines TRBV3-1 with TRBJ1-5; TCRdb gives TRBD1 as the D gene, but with no DNA this cannot be confirmed. Germline values: CDR1 LGHDT, CDR2 YNNKEL (reference sequence). This CDR3 contains 14 residues. The full variable domain, its missing parts supplied by reference TRBV3-1 and TRBJ1-5, is DTAVSQTPKYLVTQMGNDKSIKCEQNLGHDTMYWYKQDSKKFLKIMFSYNNKELIINETVPNRFSPKSPDKAHLNLHINSLELGDSAVYFCASSQDTGGQPQHFGDGTRLSIL.

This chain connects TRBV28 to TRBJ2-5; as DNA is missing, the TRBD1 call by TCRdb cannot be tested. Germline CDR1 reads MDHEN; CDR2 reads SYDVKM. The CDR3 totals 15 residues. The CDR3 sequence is CASSSIRGADETQYF.

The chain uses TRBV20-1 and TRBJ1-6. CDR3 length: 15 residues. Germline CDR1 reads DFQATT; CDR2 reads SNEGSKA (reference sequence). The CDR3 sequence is CSATSPRGGYSPLHF.

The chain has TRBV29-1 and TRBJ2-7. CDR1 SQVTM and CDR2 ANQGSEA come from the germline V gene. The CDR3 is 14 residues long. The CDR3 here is CSFSDGREAYEQYF.

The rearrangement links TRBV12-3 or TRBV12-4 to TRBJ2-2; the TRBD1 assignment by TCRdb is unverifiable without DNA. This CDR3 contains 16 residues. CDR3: CASSETGQKNTGELFF.

The CDR3 loop reads CASSTVGLAGSTDTQYF. V is TRBV7-3 and J is TRBJ2-3; the D call from TCRdb, TRBD2, cannot be confirmed without DNA. The length of the CDR3 is 17 residues. From germline, CDR1 is SGHTA and CDR2 FQGTGA.

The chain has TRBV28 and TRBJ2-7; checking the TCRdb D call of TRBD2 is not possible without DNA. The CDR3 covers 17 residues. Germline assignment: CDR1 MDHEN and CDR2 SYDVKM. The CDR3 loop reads CASTVLAGSSDSYEQYF.